The source of this T cell receptor (beta chain) is a study of PD-1 blockade in mismatch repair-deficient tumors (dated by TCRdb to 2015 to 2018). Regarding the research as a whole: Between late 2013 and late 2016, the trial enrolled 86 consecutive patients with 12 mismatch repair-deficient cancer types, every one of whom had been previously treated and was progressing. Tumor-associated T cell clones were tracked in the peripheral blood of patients responding to PD-1 blockade by deep sequencing of TCR CDR3 regions.

Overall results and qualifications from the work: Rapid expansion after pembrolizumab followed by contraction, generally before radiologic responses, was shown by tumor-resident clones, which were often undetectable in blood before treatment.

The library was generated by the immunoSEQ multiplex PCR assay. Entries here come from immuneACCESS through TCRdb and include only in-frame sequences with V and J called. Some clones fail to appear in such tables; in the studies checked, an unresolved V gene covers under half of the shortfall, and the cause of the remainder is unknown. The sample contains some 120,000 clones, about 85% of them found a single time. The ten top clones hold 13% of the sample. For each enrolled patient, mismatch repair deficiency was established using either polymerase chain reaction or immunohistochemistry. TCR sequencing was carried out for three patients who responded to pembrolizumab therapy. In the phase II trial, pembrolizumab PD-1 blockade was tested prospectively in advanced mismatch repair-deficient cancers, no matter which tissue of origin the cancers came from. Peripheral blood T cell samples were collected serially, before PD-1 blockade began and at several time points afterward. Blood sampling time points were reported as weeks after the first dose of pembrolizumab.

This clone was found once. It has no known antigen specificity. The sample holds no much larger clone one base away, and base qualities are not on file. Inclusive of the bounding cysteine and phenylalanine, the CDR3 is 16 residues long. The entry retains the CDR3 DNA only, 48 bases that are in frame from base 1. The CDR1 and CDR2 encoded by the germline V gene are SGHTA and FQGNSA. V loses 5 bases of germline sequence and J loses 5 bases, and the interval between the two ends is 21 bases. This material consisted of peripheral blood, taken 44 weeks after starting pembrolizumab. This clonotype originated in an adult with mismatch repair-deficient cancer. The chain is assembled from TRBV7-2 and TRBJ2-5; TRBD1 is a possible D gene, resting on 6 matching bases. The CDR3 here reads CASSLVGARQTETQYF. The DNA reads TGTGCCAGCAGCCTCGTGGGGGCGCGTCAGACCGAGACCCAGTACTTC.